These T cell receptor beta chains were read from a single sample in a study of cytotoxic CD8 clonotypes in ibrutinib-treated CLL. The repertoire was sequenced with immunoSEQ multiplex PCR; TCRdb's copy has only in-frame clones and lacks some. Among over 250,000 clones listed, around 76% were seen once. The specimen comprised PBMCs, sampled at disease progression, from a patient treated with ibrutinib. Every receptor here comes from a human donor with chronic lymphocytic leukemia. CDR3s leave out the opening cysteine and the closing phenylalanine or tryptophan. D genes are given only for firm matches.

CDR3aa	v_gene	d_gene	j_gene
ASSRTGTASYEQY	TRBV11-1	TRBD1	TRBJ2-7
SVVVDGGYT	TRBV29-1	NA	TRBJ1-2
ASSPSGPRNTEAF	TRBV27	NA	TRBJ1-1
ASSVVTRAGANVLT	TRBV9	NA	TRBJ2-6
ASSIRSGGYGYT	TRBV19	NA	TRBJ1-2
ASSPPGTGNYEQY	TRBV5-4	TRBD1	TRBJ2-7
SAGTYEQY	TRBV20-1	NA	TRBJ2-7
ASSPWTGYYEQY	TRBV6-5	TRBD1	TRBJ2-7
AIRGPEGFHEQY	TRBV10-3	NA	TRBJ2-7
ASSNPGQIEQY	TRBV25-1	TRBD1	TRBJ2-7
ASSFGDETQY	TRBV13	NA	TRBJ2-5
ASRAGNTIY	TRBV6-6	NA	TRBJ1-3
ASSLALTGNYEQY	TRBV11-2	TRBD1	TRBJ2-7
ASSPQGGGNTIY	TRBV5-1	NA	TRBJ1-3
ASTRGRAGYGYT	TRBV7-2	NA	TRBJ1-2
ASSLSPASNEQF	TRBV5-1	NA	TRBJ2-1
AGRAELTDTQY	TRBV6-1	NA	TRBJ2-3
ASSYVGEDTQY	TRBV6-5	NA	TRBJ2-3
ASSRYAPGLMYNYEQY	TRBV7-8	NA	TRBJ2-7
ASSVGGTAGELF	TRBV9	NA	TRBJ2-2
ASSPRAAEARDTQY	TRBV7-2	NA	TRBJ2-3
ASRLRATGGYT	TRBV28	NA	TRBJ1-2
ASSEGTGGHEQY	TRBV2	TRBD1	TRBJ2-7
SARVNTEAF	TRBV20-1	NA	TRBJ1-1
SVVSFGDTQY	TRBV29-1	NA	TRBJ2-3
ASSLEGAEDTQY	TRBV5-1	TRBD1	TRBJ2-3
AIRDPGQTYEQY	TRBV10-3	TRBD1	TRBJ2-7
ASSDRENTEAF	TRBV2	NA	TRBJ1-1
ASNDQAYEQY	TRBV2	NA	TRBJ2-7
ASSLKWDSLPNYGYT	TRBV5-1	TRBD1	TRBJ1-2
ASSLAGQGTDTQY	TRBV7-9	TRBD1	TRBJ2-3
ASSRPSSSGNTIY	TRBV5-4	NA	TRBJ1-3